Listed below are T cell receptor beta chains from one sample, sequenced in a study of blood T cell repertoires in COVID-19. Clones were sequenced by immunoSEQ multiplex PCR, and TCRdb holds only the in-frame ones, with some missing. The sample carries about 90,000 clones, about 88% recorded once. Material for sequencing was peripheral blood. These receptors originate from an elderly man with active or convalescent COVID-19. Each CDR3 is given with its conserved first and last residue. The D gene is left open where the match is weak. The size field is filled for only some rows; it gives once, few, many or a size class.

CDR3	DNA	D	V	J	size
CASSQGGARELFF	TGTGCCAGCAGCCAAGGGGGCGCCCGGGAGCTGTTTTTT	NA	TRBV3-1/TRBV3-2	TRBJ2-2	NA
CASSQDQGQETQYF	TGTGCCAGCAGCCAAGACCAGGGCCAAGAGACCCAGTACTTC	NA	TRBV4-2	TRBJ2-5	NA
CASSLAPGLEQYF	TGCGCCAGCAGCTTGGCCCCGGGTCTCGAGCAGTACTTC	NA	TRBV5-1	TRBJ2-7	NA
CASSVAGAGNTIYF	TGTGCCAGCAGCGTAGCGGGGGCTGGAAACACCATATATTTT	NA	TRBV9	TRBJ1-3	NA
CASSPGRGHNQPQHF	TGTGCCAGCAGCCCCGGAAGGGGACACAATCAGCCCCAGCATTTT	NA	TRBV5-4	TRBJ1-5	NA
CASSLRREETGELFF	TGTGCCAGCAGCTTGAGACGGGAAGAGACCGGGGAGCTGTTTTTT	NA	TRBV7-8	TRBJ2-2	NA
CASSQGQTLNTEAFF	TGCGCCAGCAGCCAAGGACAAACCTTGAACACTGAAGCTTTCTTT	NA	TRBV4-1	TRBJ1-1	NA
CASSPDRGGANVLTF	TGTGCCAGCTCACCAGACCGGGGGGGGGCCAACGTCCTGACTTTC	NA	TRBV18	TRBJ2-6	NA
CAIRSSTGNYGYTF	TGTGCCATCAGATCCTCGACAGGCAACTATGGCTACACCTTC	NA	TRBV10-3	TRBJ1-2	NA
CASSLGGWTEAFF	TGTGCCAGCAGTTTGGGGGGGTGGACTGAAGCTTTCTTT	NA	TRBV12-3/TRBV12-4	TRBJ1-1	NA
CASRMGLHTDTQYF	TGTGCCAGTAGAATGGGACTTCACACAGATACGCAGTATTTT	NA	TRBV19	TRBJ2-3	NA
CASSLSTGASNTEAFF	TGCGCCAGCAGTCTAAGTACAGGGGCGTCGAACACTGAAGCTTTCTTT	TRBD1	TRBV5-1	TRBJ1-1	NA
CASSPQWGGKETQYF	TGTGCCAGCAGCCCCCAATGGGGGGGAAAAGAGACCCAGTACTTC	TRBD2	TRBV9	TRBJ2-5	NA
CASSQGDVTQETQYF	TGTGCCAGTAGTCAAGGAGATGTAACTCAAGAGACCCAGTACTTC	NA	TRBV19	TRBJ2-5	NA
CASSPTTATDKFF	TGTGCCAGCTCACCGACAACCGCCACGGATAAGTTCTTC	NA	TRBV18	TRBJ2-1	once
CASSLSVGAGRTNEKLFF	TGTGCCAGCAGCCTCTCAGTGGGGGCGGGTAGAACTAATGAAAAACTGTTTTTT	NA	TRBV7-3	TRBJ1-4	NA
CASSLDRSSNQPQHF	TGTGCCAGCAGCCTGGACAGGTCTAGCAATCAGCCCCAGCATTTT	TRBD1	TRBV5-5	TRBJ1-5	NA
CASSDRDKNTEAFF	TGTGCCAGCAGCGACCGGGACAAGAACACTGAAGCTTTCTTT	NA	TRBV7-9	TRBJ1-1	few
CASSPWTGGHTEAFF	TGTGCCAGCAGCCCTTGGACAGGGGGCCACACTGAAGCTTTCTTT	TRBD1	TRBV7-2	TRBJ1-1	few
CASSLSEDRVSTYEQYF	TGTGCCAGCAGCTTATCCGAAGACAGGGTGTCGACCTACGAGCAGTACTTC	TRBD1	TRBV7-9	TRBJ2-7	NA
CASSQDLRGAGYTF	TGTGCCAGCAGCCAAGATTTAAGGGGCGCGGGCTACACCTTC	NA	TRBV4-2	TRBJ1-2	NA
CASSPRGTGGGYEQYF	TGTGCCAGCTCACCAAGAGGAACAGGGGGTGGATACGAGCAGTACTTC	TRBD1	TRBV18	TRBJ2-7	NA
CASKAPRGGRDTQYF	TGCGCCAGCAAGGCCCCGAGGGGGGGGAGAGATACGCAGTATTTT	NA	TRBV10-2	TRBJ2-3	NA
CASSSGLDVGQYF	TGTGCCAGCAGCTCCGGACTAGATGTTGGGCAGTACTTC	TRBD2	TRBV7-2	TRBJ2-7	NA
CSVDSPGRFYNEQFF	TGCAGCGTTGATTCACCCGGGAGATTCTACAATGAGCAGTTCTTC	NA	TRBV29-1	TRBJ2-1	NA
CASSKTGGRTGELFF	TGTGCCAGCAGCAAGACAGGGGGCAGGACCGGGGAGCTGTTTTTT	TRBD1	TRBV5-4	TRBJ2-2	NA
CASSQTGNYGYTF	TGTGCCAGCTCACAGACAGGGAACTATGGCTACACCTTC	TRBD1	TRBV18	TRBJ1-2	few
CASSQDREVSYGYTF	TGCGCCAGCAGCCAGGACAGGGAAGTTAGCTATGGCTACACCTTC	TRBD1	TRBV4-3	TRBJ1-2	NA
CASSQTGTGFYEQYF	TGTGCCAGCAGCCAAACCGGGACAGGGTTTTATGAGCAGTACTTC	TRBD1	TRBV4-2	TRBJ2-7	once
CASSPGQNYGYTF	TGTGCCAGCAGCCCGGGTCAGAACTATGGCTACACCTTC	NA	TRBV7-9	TRBJ1-2	few
CASSRREGWNTEAFF	TGTGCCAGCAGCCGGAGGGAGGGCTGGAACACTGAAGCTTTCTTT	NA	TRBV5-4	TRBJ1-1	NA
CASSLETGLNEKLFF	TGTGCCAGCAGCTTGGAGACAGGTCTTAATGAAAAACTGTTTTTT	NA	TRBV5-4	TRBJ1-4	NA
CASSGRTGLAGGYNEQFF	TGTGCCAGCAGCGGCCGCACGGGACTAGCGGGAGGGTACAATGAGCAGTTCTTC	TRBD2	TRBV9	TRBJ2-1	NA
CASSPRERTQHF	TGTGCCAGTAGCCCCCGGGAGAGGACCCAGCATTTT	NA	TRBV19	TRBJ1-5	NA
CATSAGTSGRVTDEQFF	TGTGCCACCAGTGCGGGGACTAGCGGGAGGGTTACAGACGAGCAGTTCTTC	TRBD2	TRBV24-1	TRBJ2-1	NA
CASSLDRVEALHF	TGTGCCAGCAGCTTAGACCGGGTGGAGGCCCTCCACTTT	NA	TRBV7-8	TRBJ1-6	once
CASSDRVYNQPQHF	TGTGCCAGCAGTGACAGGGTTTACAATCAGCCCCAGCATTTT	NA	TRBV6-1	TRBJ1-5	NA
CASRLEESWRGRHYEQYF	TGTGCAAGTCGCTTAGAGGAGAGTTGGAGGGGCAGACACTACGAGCAGTACTTC	NA	TRBV12-2	TRBJ2-7	few
CASSLTLGQGAVGYTF	TGTGCCAGCAGTTTAACCCTAGGACAGGGGGCGGTTGGCTACACCTTC	TRBD1	TRBV28	TRBJ1-2	NA
CAWTYPWDRDNQPQHF	TGTGCCTGGACCTACCCTTGGGACAGGGATAATCAGCCCCAGCATTTT	TRBD1	TRBV30	TRBJ1-5	NA
CASSPTGWVTGELFF	TGTGCCAGCAGTCCGACAGGGTGGGTTACCGGGGAGCTGTTTTTT	TRBD1	TRBV25-1	TRBJ2-2	NA
CASSQLRQETQYF	TGCGCCAGCAGCCAACTTCGCCAAGAGACCCAGTACTTC	NA	TRBV4-1	TRBJ2-5	NA
CASRGGINSPLHF	TGTGCCAGCAGGGGGGGAATAAATTCACCCCTCCACTTT	NA	TRBV6-5	TRBJ1-6	NA